A selection of T cell receptor beta chains follows, all from one sample in a study of blood T cell repertoires in COVID-19. Libraries were prepared by immunoSEQ multiplex PCR; TCRdb keeps only in-frame clonotypes and omits some of them. The sample has 220,000 or so clones, roughly 86% seen once. The material sequenced was peripheral blood. Receptors originate from a woman between 45 and 60 years old with COVID-19, enrolled during active disease. CDR3s include the opening cysteine and the closing phenylalanine or tryptophan. The order of the fields is V gene, D gene, J gene, clone size, CDR3 DNA, CDR3 protein. D genes are given only for firm matches. Size values are once, few and many counts, or a class for expanded clones, and some rows have none.

TRBV27	NA	TRBJ2-4	NA	TGTGCCAGCAGTCCGGGGGAGAGAGAGGCCAAAAACATTCAGTACTTC	CASSPGEREAKNIQYF
TRBV5-6	NA	TRBJ1-1	NA	TGTGCCAGCAGCTTGGACGGGGGACGCCTTGGGGCTTTCTTT	CASSLDGGRLGAFF
TRBV7-9	NA	TRBJ2-1	NA	TGTGCCAGCAGCTCTACTCCGGGACAATTCTACAATGAGCAGTTCTTC	CASSSTPGQFYNEQFF
TRBV11-2	NA	TRBJ2-1	NA	TGTGCCAGCAGATTTCTTCTATCCTACAATGAGCAGTTCTTC	CASRFLLSYNEQFF
TRBV5-4	NA	TRBJ2-2	NA	TGTGCCAGCAGCTTGGACAGCACCGGGGAGCTGTTTTTT	CASSLDSTGELFF
TRBV19	NA	TRBJ1-2	NA	TGTGCCAGTAGCCCTTCAGGGTATGGCTACACCTTC	CASSPSGYGYTF
TRBV7-9	NA	TRBJ2-3	NA	TGTGCCAGCAGCTTAGACACCGACACAGATACGCAGTATTTT	CASSLDTDTDTQYF
TRBV11-3	TRBD2	TRBJ2-4	NA	TGTGCCAGCAGCTTACTTAGCGGGGGCCTAAGGAACATTCAGTACTTC	CASSLLSGGLRNIQYF
TRBV28	NA	TRBJ2-1	NA	TGTGCCAGCAGTCGGACAGCCTCCTACAATGAGCAGTTCTTC	CASSRTASYNEQFF
TRBV10-2	NA	TRBJ1-6	NA	TGCGCCACCAGGACAGTCGGTAATTCACCCCTCCACTTT	CATRTVGNSPLHF
TRBV5-6	NA	TRBJ2-3	NA	TGTGCCAGCAGCTTGGAAGTACTGGGCACAGATACGCAGTATTTT	CASSLEVLGTDTQYF
TRBV15	TRBD1	TRBJ1-2	NA	TGTGCCACCAGCACCTGGGACAGGGGAGGAGACTATGGCTACACCTTC	CATSTWDRGGDYGYTF
TRBV10-1	TRBD1	TRBJ2-2	NA	TGCGCCAGCAGTGAGAGTCTGGGACAGGGGAACACCGGGGAGCTGTTTTTT	CASSESLGQGNTGELFF
TRBV5-1	NA	TRBJ2-2	NA	TGCGCCAGCAGCCGGGGAGGACAGGACACCGGGGAGCTGTTTTTT	CASSRGGQDTGELFF
TRBV5-1	NA	TRBJ2-5	few	TGCGCCAGCAGCTTCAAAGAGACCCAGTACTTC	CASSFKETQYF
TRBV7-2	NA	TRBJ2-2	NA	TGTGCCAGCAGCTCCACGGGACTCCTCGGGGAGCTGTTTTTT	CASSSTGLLGELFF
TRBV9	NA	TRBJ2-3	NA	TGTGCCAGCAGCGTAGACAGGCCTAGCACAGATACGCAGTATTTT	CASSVDRPSTDTQYF
TRBV27	NA	TRBJ2-1	NA	TGTGCCAGCAGTTTGACTGGACGGGGCAATGAGCAGTTCTTC	CASSLTGRGNEQFF
TRBV4-3	NA	TRBJ2-1	NA	TGCGCCAGCAGCCAAGATCTTGGCAGGAGGGAGTTCTTC	CASSQDLGRREFF
TRBV29-1	TRBD2	TRBJ2-1	NA	TGCAGCGCCTCGGGAGGGAGCAATGAGCAGTTCTTC	CSASGGSNEQFF
TRBV9	NA	TRBJ1-3	NA	TGTGCCAGCTCTAGGTCGAGCTCTGGAAACACCATATATTTT	CASSRSSSGNTIYF
TRBV19	TRBD2	TRBJ2-1	once	TGTGCCAGTAGCATTTTTAGCGGGGGGGCCGGGAATGAGCAGTTCTTC	CASSIFSGGAGNEQFF
TRBV3-1/TRBV3-2	TRBD1	TRBJ1-1	NA	TGTGCCAGCAGCCATCGTCCGGGACAGGACCTGGGGGAAGCTTTCTTT	CASSHRPGQDLGEAFF
TRBV20-1	NA	TRBJ1-1	once	TGCAGTGCTAGCCTTGCGGCCGTGGCTTTCTTT	CSASLAAVAFF